This T cell receptor (beta chain) derives from a study of blood T cell repertoires in COVID-19. In the study overall: In each case, the material was cDNA or gDNA derived from T cells, B-cell-depleted T cells, or PBMCs.

The assay was immunoSEQ multiplex PCR, and TCRdb's table has in-frame clones only and misses some. The table records about 320,000 clones, approximately 85% of them present only once. The germline V gene has CDR1 SNHLY and CDR2 FYNNEI. Between the trimmed V and J ends, which lost 6 bases and 1 base, there was a span of 12 bases. The CDR3 contains 14 residues. The clonotype comes from a human donor in a cohort sampled during active COVID-19. The specimen was peripheral blood. V gene TRBV2 combines with J gene TRBJ1-1; a weak D match, TRBD1 (6 bases). This CDR3 reads CASREDSQNTEAFF. The CDR3 coding sequence is TGTGCCAGCAGGGAGGACAGCCAGAACACTGAAGCTTTCTTT.